Included here is one T cell receptor (beta chain) sequence, with context. Its specificity is unknown. This entry comes from a study of OX40 agonist ivuxolimab in advanced cancers. Study-wide background: It was permissible to have had prior anti-PD-1, anti-PD-L1 or anti-CTLA-4 therapy, and around 40% had some.

Only in-frame clones appear in the TCRdb table, and some are missing; sequencing was by immunoSEQ multiplex PCR. The sample gives 20,000 to 30,000 clones, just under 80% of which show up once; about 25% is in the top ten. Germline V gene lookup returns CDR1 SGDLS and CDR2 YYNGEE. The CDR3 contains 15 residues. With 5 bases clipped from V and 5 bases from J, the junction kept 8 bases outside the gene matches. Study-level results: Specificity for antigen went undetermined in the expanded peripheral T cells.

Blood was sampled at baseline, cycle 4 day 1, and cycle 7 day 1. The chain couples TRBV9 to TRBJ2-2, with 8 bases matching TRBD1. The sample here was CD4+ or CD8+ T cells sorted from blood, taken in a trial of the OX40 agonist ivuxolimab. The receptor was isolated from an adult with an advanced solid tumor such as melanoma, head and neck, liver or kidney cancer. CDR3 in DNA: TGTGCCAGCAGACGAACAGGGGGTACTACCGGGGAGCTGTTTTTT. Protein: CASRRTGGTTGELFF.